This T cell receptor beta chain emerged from a study of control samples from healthy donors and cancer patients. Assay used: immunoSEQ multiplex PCR; TCRdb lists only in-frame clones, some missing. The data contain roughly 170,000 clones, 90% to 95% of them singletons. V was clipped by 3 bases and J by 9 bases, with 15 bases between them. This CDR3 has 14 amino acids. Per the germline V gene, CDR1 is MNHEY and CDR2 is SVGEGT. The TCR originated in a woman in her sixties or seventies in good health. What was sequenced was blood. The chain has TRBV6-2 or TRBV6-3 and TRBJ1-5; maybe TRBD1 (5 bases). The CDR3 here is CASSYGRGLSPQHF. As DNA, the CDR3 is TGTGCCAGCAGTTATGGTAGGGGTTTGTCGCCCCAGCATTTT.